The next 16 T cell receptor beta chains were all read from a single sample in a study. TCRdb reprocessed the 5' RACE reads with MiXCR, giving one entry per CDR3 protein. The sample gives roughly 20,000 distinct CDR3 sequences, about 29% of which show up once; about 2% is in the top ten. Sequencing was done on a sample of tumor-infiltrating naive CD4+ T cells sorted from the breast tumor. This sample's subset: naive CD4+ T cells, CD4+CD45RA+CD25-. The receptors here all came from a female donor with breast cancer.

By share of the sample, this clonotype is medium-sized. The genes are TRBV6-6 and TRBJ2-1, with TRBD2 matching over 7 bases. CDR3 length equals 17 residues. CDR1 and CDR2 from the germline V gene are MNHNY and SVGAGI (reference sequence). Trimming took 5 bases from V and 0 from J; bases not matched to a gene: 10. DNA of the CDR3: TGTGCCAGCAGTCAATCTCTAGCGGCAAGCTCCTACAATGAGCAGTTCTTC. This sequence encodes CASSQSLAASSYNEQFF.

Notes on this clonotype: This may be a read error: a much more frequent sequence differs by one nucleotide. J is TRBJ1-1 and V is TRBV7-9, with D perhaps matching TRBD1 (6 bases). The CDR3 is made up of 16 amino acids. Per the germline V gene, CDR1 is SEHNR and CDR2 is FQNEAQ (reference sequence). The V end was cut by 4 bases, the J end by 1 base, with 16 bases between. The CDR3 sequence is CASSSYGRGPNTEAFF. The DNA for the CDR3 is TGTGCCAGCAGCTCGTACGGACGGGGGCCGAACACTGAAGCTTTCTTT.

The rearrangement links TRBV6-5 to TRBJ2-3; no clear D. The V gene's germline CDR1 is MNHEY and CDR2 SVGAGI. The V and J ends lost 2 bases and 0 bases respectively, with 12 bases between them. This CDR3 has 16 residues. CDR3 coding DNA: TGTGCCAGCAGTTACGATTTCTACTCTAGCACAGATACGCAGTATTTT. It specifies CASSYDFYSSTDTQYF.

The rearrangement uses TRBV4-1 and TRBJ1-5, with 7 bases lining up with TRBD1. Germline V gives CDR1 MGHRA, CDR2 YSYEKL. There are 15 residues in the CDR3. With 3 bases clipped from V and 1 base from J, the junction kept 3 bases outside the gene matches. The CDR3 here is CASSQRQGSNQPQHF. The DNA for the CDR3 is TGCGCCAGCAGCCAGCGACAGGGAAGCAATCAGCCCCAGCATTTT.

This clonotype was detected only a few times. The gene calls are TRBV7-2 and TRBJ1-5; 9 bases fit TRBD1. Germline CDR1 is SGHTA and CDR2 is FQGNSA. Germline trimming cut 3 bases from V and 4 bases from J; bases unmatched to any gene: 7. CDR3 length equals 16 residues. The CDR3 sequence: CASSFSGQGGNQPQHF. The CDR3 DNA is TGTGCCAGCAGCTTCTCGGGACAGGGAGGAAATCAGCCCCAGCATTTT. The full variable domain, its missing parts supplied by reference TRBV7-2 and TRBJ1-5, is GAGVSQSPSNKVTEKGKDVELRCDPISGHTALYWYRQSLGQGLEFLIYFQGNSAPDKSGLPSDRFSAERTGGSVSTLTIQRTQQEDSAVYLCASSFSGQGGNQPQHFGDGTRLSIL.

The count of this clonotype is one. As the CDR3 is not closed by the conserved phenylalanine or tryptophan, this likely results from a read error. The CDR3 coding sequence is TGCGCCAGCAGATTGGCGTCGGCCACTGAAGCTTTCCTT. It is translated as CASRLASATEAFL. The chain joins TRBV5-1 to TRBJ1-1, with D unclear. This CDR3 is 13 amino acids long. Germline values: CDR1 SGHRS, CDR2 YFSETQ.

In DNA, the CDR3 is TGTGCCAGCAGCCCCCAGAGGAGCGGGGGACAGAATGAGCAGTTCTTC. Translation: CASSPQRSGGQNEQFF. The rearrangement uses TRBV7-3 and TRBJ2-1, with D maybe TRBD2 (8 bases). The CDR3 has 16 residues. Germline CDR1 reads SGHTA; CDR2 reads FQGTGA. V lost 5 bases and J 7 bases, leaving 21 bases between the germline ends.

This clonotype has a count of ten or more. The chain recombines TRBV11-3 with TRBJ2-7; D perhaps matches TRBD2 (6 bases). The CDR3 contains 14 residues. Per the germline V gene, CDR1 is SGHNT and CDR2 is YENEEA. Between the trimmed V and J ends, which lost 8 bases and 7 bases, there was a span of 21 bases. CDR3 sequence reads: CASQRVYGSGEQYF. The DNA of the CDR3 is TGTGCCAGCCAGCGGGTCTACGGCAGCGGAGAGCAGTACTTC.

Concerning this clonotype: A much larger clone lies a single base off, so this may be a read error. This rearrangement joins TRBV11-2 to TRBJ2-1, with D possibly being TRBD2 (5 bases). This CDR3 is built from 16 residues. Germline V gene sequence: CDR1 SGHAT, CDR2 FQNNGV. Deletions cut 3 bases from V and 0 bases from J, with 12 bases between. The chain's CDR3 is CASSLYWRSSYNEQFF. The CDR3 DNA is TGTGCCAGCAGCTTGTACTGGAGGAGCTCCTACAATGAGCAGTTCTTC. Variable domain in full (rest from reference TRBV11-2 and TRBJ2-1): EAGVAQSPRYKIIEKRQSVAFWCNPISGHATLYWYQQILGQGPKLLIQFQNNGVVDDSQLPKDRFSAERLKGVDSTLKIQPAKLEDSAVYLCASSLYWRSSYNEQFFGPGTRLTVL.

For this clonotype: The conserved phenylalanine or tryptophan is not found at the CDR3 terminus, so this likely reflects a read error. V gene TRBV6-5 combines with J gene TRBJ1-1; no clear D. Germline CDR1 is MNHEY and CDR2 is SVGAGI. Trimming left V 6 bases short and J 4 bases short, with 12 bases between. The CDR3 consists of 13 residues. The CDR3 DNA follows: TGTGCCAGCAGCTATGATGTAGGCACTGAAGCTTTCTCT. Translated, it gives CASSYDVGTEAFS.

In its sample, this clonotype was seen a few times. This sequence may be a read error, since a much larger clone differs from it by one base. The CDR3 DNA reads as TGTGCCAGCAGCTTGGGTAGCGGGTGCACAGATACGCAGTATTTT. Residues: CASSLGSGCTDTQYF. This rearrangement joins TRBV5-4 to TRBJ2-3; 7 nucleotides line up with TRBD2. The junction had 2 bases not matched to a gene; V was cut back by 0 bases and J by 1 base. CDR3 length: 15 amino acids. Germline V gene sequence: CDR1 SGHNT, CDR2 YYREEE (reference sequence).

This chain uses TRBV7-6 with TRBJ2-1; a weak D match, TRBD2 (6 bases). V dropped 3 bases and J dropped 0 bases, with 12 bases sitting between them. The CDR3 extends over 16 amino acids. Germline CDR1 and CDR2: SGHVS and FNYEAQ. CDR3 in DNA: TGTGCCAGCAGCTTGACCGGGACTCCCTCCTACAATGAGCAGTTCTTC. It is translated as CASSLTGTPSYNEQFF.

The chain carries TRBV11-2 and TRBJ2-1, with 16 bases that match TRBD2. The germline V gene encodes CDR1 SGHAT and CDR2 FQNNGV. The CDR3 is made up of 18 amino acids. V shed 7 bases, J shed 1 base, and the junction held 7 bases outside the gene matches. The CDR3 coding sequence is TGTGCCAGCACCCCCGGGACTAGCGGGAGGGAGTCCTACAATGAGCAGTTCTTC. Protein sequence: CASTPGTSGRESYNEQFF.

About this clonotype itself: At one boundary the junction diverges from the germline segment, which might be a read error. The V gene is TRBV5-1, the J gene TRBJ2-1; 7 bases are a match to TRBD1. CDR1 is SGHRS, CDR2 YFSETQ, per germline. The CDR3 contains 16 residues. The CDR3 DNA follows: TGCGCCGGCAGCCGAGGGGGCCTCGGGTATGGCAATGAGCAGTTCTTC. Translated: CAGSRGGLGYGNEQFF.

Judged by abundance, this clonotype is medium-sized (0.01 to 0.1%). The genes are TRBV6-1 and TRBJ1-5; D gene unclear. Germline CDR1 reads MNHNS; CDR2 reads SASEGT. The length of the CDR3 is 12 residues. The V end lost 3 bases, the J end lost 11 bases, and 11 bases lay between the germline ends. The CDR3 here is CASSETPVTQHF. The DNA of the CDR3 is TGTGCCAGCAGTGAGACCCCAGTTACCCAGCATTTT.

Turning to this clonotype: An end of the junction does not agree with germline; a read error may underlie this. The V call is TRBV7-9, the J call TRBJ2-7; 9 bases align to TRBD1. The CDR3 spans 14 residues. CDR1 and CDR2 (germline): SEHNR, FQNEAQ (reference sequence). The CDR3 bases are TGTGCCAGCAGTCCGGGACAGGGACACTACGAGCAGTGCTTC. Its translation: CASSPGQGHYEQCF.